This T cell receptor (beta chain) stems from a study of post-analysis software for immune sequencing data. Study-level information: Progressive-relapsing, secondary progressive and relapsing-remitting multiple sclerosis were among the disease courses included.

CDR1 is SGDLS, CDR2 YYNGEE, per germline. The V gene lost 4 bases and the J gene lost 3 bases, with 7 bases spanning the gap. The CDR3 is 12 residues long. Study-level results: Patients showed TRBV5-6, TRBV5-1 and TRBV20-1 among a few TRBV segments more frequent than in controls.

TCR beta cDNA libraries included unique molecular identifiers. TCRdb reprocessed the PCR reads with MiXCR, giving one entry per CDR3 protein. This table has hundreds of thousands of distinct CDR3 sequences, 59% appearing once. This clonotype came up many times. Its specificity is unknown. The sample was blood. The gene calls are TRBV9 and TRBJ1-1; unclear D gene. This clonotype was sampled from a girl between 2 and 10 years old with multiple sclerosis. The CDR3 nucleotides read TGTGCCAGCAGCCCCGAGGACACTGAAGCTTTCTTT. This encodes CASSPEDTEAFF.